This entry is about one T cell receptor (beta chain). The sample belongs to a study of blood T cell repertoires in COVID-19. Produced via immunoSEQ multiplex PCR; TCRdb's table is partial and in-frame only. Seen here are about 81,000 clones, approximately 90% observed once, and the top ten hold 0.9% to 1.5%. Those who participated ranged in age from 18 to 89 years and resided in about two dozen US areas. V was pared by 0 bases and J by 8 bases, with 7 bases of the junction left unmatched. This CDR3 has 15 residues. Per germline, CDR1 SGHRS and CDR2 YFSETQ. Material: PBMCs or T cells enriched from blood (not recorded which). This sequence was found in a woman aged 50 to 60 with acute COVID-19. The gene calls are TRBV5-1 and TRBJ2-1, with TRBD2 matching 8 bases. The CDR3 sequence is CASSLGGREADEQFF. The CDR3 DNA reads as TGCGCCAGCAGCTTGGGGGGGCGGGAGGCTGATGAGCAGTTCTTC.